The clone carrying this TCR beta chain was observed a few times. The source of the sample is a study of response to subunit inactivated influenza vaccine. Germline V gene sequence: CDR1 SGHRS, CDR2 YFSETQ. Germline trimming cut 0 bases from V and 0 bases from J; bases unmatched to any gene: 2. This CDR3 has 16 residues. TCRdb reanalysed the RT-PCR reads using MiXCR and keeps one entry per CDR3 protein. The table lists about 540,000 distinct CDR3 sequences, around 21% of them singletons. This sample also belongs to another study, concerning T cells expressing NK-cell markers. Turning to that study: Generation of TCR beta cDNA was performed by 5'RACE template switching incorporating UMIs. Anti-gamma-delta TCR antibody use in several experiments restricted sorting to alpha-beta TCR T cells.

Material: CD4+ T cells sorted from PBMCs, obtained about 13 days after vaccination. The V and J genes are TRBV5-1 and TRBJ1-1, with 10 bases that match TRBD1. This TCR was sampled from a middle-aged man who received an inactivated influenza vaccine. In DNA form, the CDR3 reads TGCGCCAGCAGCTTGGGACAGGGGGCCATGAACACTGAAGCTTTCTTT. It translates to CASSLGQGAMNTEAFF.